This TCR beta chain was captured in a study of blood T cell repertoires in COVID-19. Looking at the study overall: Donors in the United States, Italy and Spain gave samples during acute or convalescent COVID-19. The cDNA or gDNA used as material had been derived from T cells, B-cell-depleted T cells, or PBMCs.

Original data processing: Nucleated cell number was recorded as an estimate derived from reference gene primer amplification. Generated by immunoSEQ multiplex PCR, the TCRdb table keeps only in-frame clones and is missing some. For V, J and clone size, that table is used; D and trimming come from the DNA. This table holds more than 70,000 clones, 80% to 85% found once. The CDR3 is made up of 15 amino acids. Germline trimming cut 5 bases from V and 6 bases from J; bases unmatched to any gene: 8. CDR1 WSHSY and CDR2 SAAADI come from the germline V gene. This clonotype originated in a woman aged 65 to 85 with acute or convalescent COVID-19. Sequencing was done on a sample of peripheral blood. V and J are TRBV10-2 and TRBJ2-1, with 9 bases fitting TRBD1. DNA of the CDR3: TGCGCCAGCAGTAGACCGGGACAGGGACGCAATGAGCAGTTCTTC. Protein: CASSRPGQGRNEQFF.